The entry below describes one TCR beta chain. Its antigen is still unknown. This sample is drawn from a study of T cells in tuberculosis. Whole-study context: IGRA-negative adolescents, IGRA-positive adolescents with latent tuberculosis and adults with active tuberculosis formed this South African cohort.

Study-wide results and limits: Active tuberculosis patients had shorter CDR3-alpha; the beta difference was nonsignificant. Active tuberculosis TCR-alpha repertoires lay closer to GMM-specific TCRs than IGRA-negative controls, suggesting clonal expansion.

CDR1 is SGHDT, CDR2 YYEEEE, per germline. V dropped 0 bases and J dropped 2 bases, with 9 bases sitting between them. The length of the CDR3 is 14 residues. Unsorted cryopreserved PBMC were sequenced, averaging approximately 100,000 T cells per clinical donor. TCRdb's copy holds only in-frame clones and misses some; the assay was immunoSEQ multiplex PCR. The table has over 40,000 clones, around 95% seen once. V usage is TRBV5-6 and J usage is TRBJ2-7; no reliable D call. The clonotype originates from a donor aged 10 to 29 with latent tuberculosis or without tuberculosis infection. Sequencing input: PBMCs. CDR3: CASSLVRRPYEQYF. The CDR3 DNA is TGTGCCAGCAGCTTGGTGAGGCGACCCTACGAGCAGTACTTC.